This entry concerns a single T cell receptor beta chain. Tens of thousands of genome equivalents of blood DNA were amplified for TRB. The data were taken from a study of T cell clusters in autoimmune cytopenias. TRB rearrangements were amplified by touch-down multiplex PCR with mixed TRB-A/B primers. TCRdb reanalyzed the multiplex PCR reads, giving one entry per CDR3 protein sequence and no DNA. The listing contains 4,500 to 7,000 distinct CDR3 sequences. The germline V gene encodes CDR1 MDHEN and CDR2 SYDVKM. The length of the CDR3 is 11 residues. The data also belong to a second study, concerning T cell repertoires in aging, cancer and after chemotherapy. According to that study: The repertoire data cannot show anything about immunological memory following chemotherapy.

The sequence came from a human donor in good health. The specimen sequenced was peripheral blood. The V and J genes are TRBV28 and TRBJ1-4. The CDR3 sequence: CASSVVEKLFF.